The 18 T cell receptor beta chains below were found in one sample sequenced in a study of shared T cell receptors in the human thymus. This table comes from immunoSEQ multiplex PCR, and its TCRdb copy is limited to in-frame clones, with some not included. The profile covers hundreds of thousands of clones, with approximately 95% appearing a single time and 0.015% to 0.02% taken by the ten largest. Sequenced material: thymocytes. The source of these receptors is a human donor.

The V call is TRBV28, the J call TRBJ1-5; D might be TRBD1 (6 bases). Trimming removed 2 bases at V and 7 bases at J, with 18 bases between. Germline V CDR1 and CDR2: MDHEN, SYDVKM. This CDR3 has 16 residues. The CDR3 sequence is CASSLPYDRIGQPQHF. The CDR3 coding sequence is TGTGCCAGCAGTTTACCTTATGACAGGATAGGGCAGCCCCAGCATTTT.

V and J are TRBV10-3 and TRBJ1-5, with D possibly TRBD1 on 5 matching bases. The CDR3 length is 13 residues. Germline V gene sequence: CDR1 ENHRY, CDR2 SYGVKD. The V end was cut by 6 bases, the J end by 1 base, with 7 bases between. This CDR3 is CAISWGSNQPQHF. The CDR3 DNA reads TGTGCCATCAGCTGGGGGAGCAATCAGCCCCAGCATTTT.

This chain connects TRBV27 to TRBJ2-2; TRBD2 is a possible D gene (6 bases). CDR1 is MNHEY and CDR2 is SMNVEV in the germline V gene (reference sequence). V lost 2 bases and J lost 1, with 20 bases in between. The CDR3 has 19 amino acids. CDR3 in DNA: TGTGCCAGCAGTTTAAGGAGGGTACTTCACGGCGGGAACACCGGGGAGCTGTTTTTT. It specifies CASSLRRVLHGGNTGELFF.

This clone was counted a single time. The V call is TRBV23-1, the J call TRBJ1-4; 8 bases map to TRBD1. TRBV23-1 is identified as an open reading frame with a role that is uncertain. J gave up 1 base and V 5 bases, and 6 bases lay outside the gene matches. This CDR3 is built from 16 residues. CDR3 sequence (DNA): TGCGCCAGCAGTGGGACAGGCGTTGAAACTAATGAAAAACTGTTTTTT. Translating it yields CASSGTGVETNEKLFF.

The chain couples TRBV29-1 to TRBJ1-1, with 7 positions matching TRBD1. V dropped 0 bases and J dropped 0; count of bases not matched to a gene: 10. Looked up from germline, CDR1 is SQVTM and CDR2 is ANQGSEA. This CDR3 is 17 amino acids long. The CDR3 DNA sequence: TGCAGCGTTGAAGACCCTCACAGGGGCCCCTTGAACACTGAAGCTTTCTTT. Protein product: CSVEDPHRGPLNTEAFF.

The V and J genes are TRBV5-5 and TRBJ2-7, with D possibly TRBD2 on 6 matching bases. The CDR3 extends over 15 amino acids. Germline values: CDR1 SGHKS, CDR2 YYEKEE (reference sequence). The germline V and J ends were trimmed by 0 bases and 3 bases, with 13 bases remaining between them. The DNA of the CDR3 is TGTGCCAGCAGCTTGGACGGCGGGGATTTCTACGAGCAGTACTTC. This gives the protein CASSLDGGDFYEQYF.

J is TRBJ1-5 and V is TRBV19; 7 bases match TRBD1. Trimming removed 3 bases from V and 2 bases from J; junction bases left unmatched: 4. This CDR3 has 15 amino acids. Per the germline V gene, CDR1 is LNHDA and CDR2 is SQIVND (reference sequence). The CDR3 DNA reads as TGTGCCAGTAGTATGACAGGGATCGGCAATCAGCCCCAGCATTTT. Amino acids: CASSMTGIGNQPQHF.

The chain couples TRBV7-4 to TRBJ2-1, with 8 bases matching TRBD2. V dropped 1 base and J dropped 4; count of bases not matched to a gene: 6. The germline gives CDR1 SGHVT, CDR2 SQSDAQ. This CDR3 contains 16 residues. CDR3 DNA sequence: TGTGCCAGCAGCTTAGTGGGCGGGAGGAGGTACAATGAGCAGTTCTTC. This translates into CASSLVGGRRYNEQFF.

The J gene is TRBJ2-7, the V gene TRBV7-9; D possibly corresponds to TRBD2 (6 bases). Trimming stripped 3 bases from V and 4 bases from J, with 19 bases between. The germline gives CDR1 SEHNR, CDR2 FQNEAQ (reference sequence). The CDR3 sequence is 16 residues long. The CDR3 coding sequence is TGTGCCAGCAGCTTTAATTGGGCAGGGAGGTTTTACGAGCAGTACTTC. The encoded protein is CASSFNWAGRFYEQYF.

The chain links TRBV28 to TRBJ2-7; D possibly corresponds to TRBD1 (10 bases). CDR1 is MDHEN and CDR2 is SYDVKM in the germline V gene. CDR3 size: 17 residues. V was cut by 3 bases and J by 4 bases, with 22 bases left in between. Here the CDR3 DNA reads TGTGCCAGCAGTTTGGGGACAGGGGAACTAGCGGGTTACGAGCAGTACTTC. It translates to CASSLGTGELAGYEQYF.

This rearrangement joins TRBV4-1 to TRBJ1-2, with TRBD1 as a possible D gene (5 bases). CDR3 length equals 17 residues. V was trimmed by 0 bases and J by 8 bases, leaving 22 bases between them. Germline CDR1 MGHRA, CDR2 YSYEKL. The chain's CDR3 is CASSQDYRSGPKSGYTF. The CDR3 coding sequence is TGCGCCAGCAGCCAAGATTACCGCTCGGGACCCAAGTCGGGCTACACCTTC.

V gene TRBV28 combines with J gene TRBJ1-3; D is undetermined. Between the trimmed V and J ends, which lost 7 bases and 4 bases, there was a span of 20 bases. Germline lookup yields CDR1 MDHEN and CDR2 SYDVKM. The CDR3 spans 16 residues. As DNA, the CDR3 is TGTGCCAGCACCAAATGCGACCTACAGCTGGGAAACACCATATATTTT. It codes for CASTKCDLQLGNTIYF.

This chain uses TRBV7-9 with TRBJ1-2; D gene unclear. This CDR3 has 15 amino acids. Trimming cost V 0 bases and J 0 bases, with 8 bases left between them. CDR1 is SEHNR and CDR2 is FQNEAQ in the germline V gene (reference sequence). DNA of the CDR3: TGTGCCAGCAGCTTAGCGATTTTCCCTAACTATGGCTACACCTTC. Its translation: CASSLAIFPNYGYTF.

The V and J genes are TRBV19 and TRBJ1-1, with a weak D call TRBD1 (5 bases). The CDR3 covers 12 residues. CDR1 is LNHDA and CDR2 is SQIVND in the germline V gene (reference sequence). Trimming left V 7 bases short and J 10 bases short, with 16 bases between. CDR3 coding DNA: TGTGCCAGTAATCAGGTCCCAGGGCGAGCTTTCTTT. Protein product: CASNQVPGRAFF.

The rearrangement joins TRBV11-2 to TRBJ2-1; TRBD2 aligns across 8 bases. Germline V gene sequence: CDR1 SGHAT, CDR2 FQNNGV. With 2 bases clipped from V and 5 bases from J, the junction kept 5 bases outside the gene matches. The CDR3 contains 15 residues. The CDR3 DNA is TGTGCCAGCAGCTTATGGTTTAGCGGGAACAATGAGCAGTTCTTC. Residues: CASSLWFSGNNEQFF.

V usage is TRBV28 and J usage is TRBJ2-3; the D gene is possibly TRBD1 (5 bases). V was clipped by 6 bases and J by 3 bases, with 16 bases between them. The length of the CDR3 is 15 residues. Germline V gives CDR1 MDHEN, CDR2 SYDVKM. The CDR3 DNA follows: TGTGCCAGCAGATTCAGGGTTAGAGGTACAGATACGCAGTATTTT. This translates into CASRFRVRGTDTQYF.

This chain joins TRBV28 and TRBJ1-1, with D possibly TRBD1 on 5 matching bases. Germline V gene sequence: CDR1 MDHEN, CDR2 SYDVKM. The CDR3 runs to 12 residues. With 5 bases removed from V and 11 bases from J, the gap between germline ends came to 15 bases. CDR3: CASSPHRCMAFF. The CDR3 DNA reads TGTGCCAGCAGTCCCCACAGGTGTATGGCTTTCTTT. Based on the CDR3 plus reference TRBV28 and TRBJ1-1, the full variable domain is DVKVTQSSRYLVKRTGEKVFLECVQDMDHENMFWYRQDPGLGLRLIYFSYDVKMKEKGDIPEGYSVSREKKERFSLILESASTNQTSMYLCASSPHRCMAFFGQGTRLTVV.

The rearrangement links TRBV19 to TRBJ1-4; 7 bases match TRBD1. The CDR3 covers 15 residues. After removal of 5 bases from V and 6 bases from J, the junction contained 9 bases not matched to a gene. Germline assignment: CDR1 LNHDA and CDR2 SQIVND (reference sequence). CDR3 sequence reads: CASSCRDSEYEKLFF. CDR3 in DNA: TGTGCCAGTAGTTGCCGGGACAGCGAGTATGAAAAACTGTTTTTT.